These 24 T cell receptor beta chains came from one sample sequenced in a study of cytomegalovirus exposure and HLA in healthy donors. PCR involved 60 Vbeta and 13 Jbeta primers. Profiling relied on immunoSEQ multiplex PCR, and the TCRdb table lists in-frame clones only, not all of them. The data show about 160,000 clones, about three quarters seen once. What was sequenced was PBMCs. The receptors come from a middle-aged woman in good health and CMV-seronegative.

The CDR3 sequence is CASSPGTGDTEAFF. The CDR3 DNA follows: TGTGCCAGCTCACCAGGGACAGGGGACACTGAAGCTTTCTTT. The chain recombines TRBV18 with TRBJ1-1, with TRBD1 matching 10 bases. J gave up 3 bases and V 2 bases, and 0 bases lay outside the gene matches. Germline CDR1 and CDR2: KGHSH and LQKENI. The CDR3 has 14 amino acids.

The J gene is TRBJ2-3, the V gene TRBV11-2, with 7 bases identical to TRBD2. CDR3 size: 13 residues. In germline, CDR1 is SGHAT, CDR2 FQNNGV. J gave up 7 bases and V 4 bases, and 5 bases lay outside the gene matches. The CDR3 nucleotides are TGTGCCAGCAGCTCCCGGCGGGAGTATACGCAGTATTTT. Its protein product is CASSSRREYTQYF.

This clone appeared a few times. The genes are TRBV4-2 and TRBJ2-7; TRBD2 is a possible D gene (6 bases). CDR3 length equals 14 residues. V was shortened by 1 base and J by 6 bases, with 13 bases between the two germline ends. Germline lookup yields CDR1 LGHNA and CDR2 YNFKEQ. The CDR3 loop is CASSQVEGPGEQYF. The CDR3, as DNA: TGTGCCAGCAGCCAAGTGGAGGGGCCTGGCGAGCAGTACTTC.

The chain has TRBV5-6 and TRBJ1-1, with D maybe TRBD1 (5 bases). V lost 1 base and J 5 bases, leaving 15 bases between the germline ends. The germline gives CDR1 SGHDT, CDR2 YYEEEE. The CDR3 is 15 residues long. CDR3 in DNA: TGTGCCAGCAGCTTGCTGGCAGGAGGGACGACTGAAGCTTTCTTT. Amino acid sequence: CASSLLAGGTTEAFF.

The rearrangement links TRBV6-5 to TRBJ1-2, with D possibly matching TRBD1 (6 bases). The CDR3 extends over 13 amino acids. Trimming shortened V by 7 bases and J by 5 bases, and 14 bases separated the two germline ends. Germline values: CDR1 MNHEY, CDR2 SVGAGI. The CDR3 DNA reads TGTGCCAGCACCAAGGACAGTCTTTATGGCTACACCTTC. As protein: CASTKDSLYGYTF.

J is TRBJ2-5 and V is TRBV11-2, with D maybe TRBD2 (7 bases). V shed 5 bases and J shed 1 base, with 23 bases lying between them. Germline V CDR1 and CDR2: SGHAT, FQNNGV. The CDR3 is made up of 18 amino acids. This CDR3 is CASSRTGRGWAIQETQYF. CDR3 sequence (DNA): TGTGCCAGCAGCCGGACGGGGAGGGGGTGGGCTATCCAAGAGACCCAGTACTTC.

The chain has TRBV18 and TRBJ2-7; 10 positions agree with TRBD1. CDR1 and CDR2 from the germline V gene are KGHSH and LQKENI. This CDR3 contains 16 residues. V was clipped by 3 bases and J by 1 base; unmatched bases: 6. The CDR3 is CASSPTKGQGSYEQYF. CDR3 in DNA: TGTGCCAGCTCACCCACGAAGGGACAGGGGTCCTACGAGCAGTACTTC.

In nucleotides, the CDR3 is TGTGCCAGCAGCTTAGCATCTAGCGGGGGGGCCTACGAGCAGTACTTC. Residues: CASSLASSGGAYEQYF. This rearrangement joins TRBV7-2 to TRBJ2-7; 12 nucleotides line up with TRBD2. J was trimmed by 2 bases and V by 0 bases; bases with no gene match: 2. In germline, CDR1 is SGHTA, CDR2 FQGNSA. The CDR3 loop spans 16 amino acids.

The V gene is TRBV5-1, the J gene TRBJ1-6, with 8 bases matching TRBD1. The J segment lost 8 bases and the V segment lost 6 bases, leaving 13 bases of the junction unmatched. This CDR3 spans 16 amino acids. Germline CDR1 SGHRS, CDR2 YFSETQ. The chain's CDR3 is CASTRWTGSPDSPLHF. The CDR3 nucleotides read TGCGCCAGCACCCGGTGGACAGGGAGTCCGGATTCACCCCTCCACTTT. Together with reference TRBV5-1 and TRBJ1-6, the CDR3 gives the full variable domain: KAGVTQTPRYLIKTRGQQVTLSCSPISGHRSVSWYQQTPGQGLQFLFEYFSETQRNKGNFPGRFSGRQFSNSRSEMNVSTLELGDSALYLCASTRWTGSPDSPLHFGNGTRLTVT.

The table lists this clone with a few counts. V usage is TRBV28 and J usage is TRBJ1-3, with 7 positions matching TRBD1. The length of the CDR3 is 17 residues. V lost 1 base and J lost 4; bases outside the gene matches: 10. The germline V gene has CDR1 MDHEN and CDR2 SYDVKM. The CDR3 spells CASSLSYLQGTGNTIYF. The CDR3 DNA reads TGTGCCAGCAGTTTATCCTACTTACAGGGGACAGGAAACACCATATATTTT.

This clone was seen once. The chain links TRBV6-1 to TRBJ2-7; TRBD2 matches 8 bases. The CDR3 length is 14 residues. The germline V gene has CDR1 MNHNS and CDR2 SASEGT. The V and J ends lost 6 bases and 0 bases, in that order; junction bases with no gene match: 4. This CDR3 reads CASSVGLASYEQYF. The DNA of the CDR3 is TGTGCCAGCAGCGTTGGACTAGCCTCCTACGAGCAGTACTTC.

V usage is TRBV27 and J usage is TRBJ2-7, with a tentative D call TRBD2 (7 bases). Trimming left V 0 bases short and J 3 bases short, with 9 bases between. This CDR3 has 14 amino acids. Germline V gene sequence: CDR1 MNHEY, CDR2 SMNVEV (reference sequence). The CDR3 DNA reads TGTGCCAGCAGTTTATCAGGGGGGGTCTACGAGCAGTACTTC. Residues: CASSLSGGVYEQYF.

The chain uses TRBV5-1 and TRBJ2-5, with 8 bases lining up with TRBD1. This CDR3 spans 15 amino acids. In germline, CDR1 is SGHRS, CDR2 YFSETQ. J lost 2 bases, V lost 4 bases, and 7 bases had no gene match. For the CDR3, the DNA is TGCGCCAGCAGCGATCAGGGGGCCCAACAAGAGACCCAGTACTTC. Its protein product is CASSDQGAQQETQYF.

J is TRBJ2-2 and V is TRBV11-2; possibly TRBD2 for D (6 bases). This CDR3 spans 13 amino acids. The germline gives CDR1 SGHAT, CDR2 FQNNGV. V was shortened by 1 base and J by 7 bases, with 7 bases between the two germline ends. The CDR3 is CASSLVGGGELFF. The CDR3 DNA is TGTGCCAGCAGCTTAGTGGGGGGCGGGGAGCTGTTTTTT.

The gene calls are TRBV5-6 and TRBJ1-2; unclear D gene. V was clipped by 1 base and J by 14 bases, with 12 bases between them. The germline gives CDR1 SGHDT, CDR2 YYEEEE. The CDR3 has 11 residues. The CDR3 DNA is TGTGCCAGCAGCTTGAAAACGCAGCGTACCTTC. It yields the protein CASSLKTQRTF.

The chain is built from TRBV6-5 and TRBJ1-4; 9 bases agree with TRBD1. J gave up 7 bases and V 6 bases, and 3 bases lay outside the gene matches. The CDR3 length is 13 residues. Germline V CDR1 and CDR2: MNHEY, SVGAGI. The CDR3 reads CASRGTGSEKLFF. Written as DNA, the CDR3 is TGTGCCAGCAGGGGGACAGGGAGTGAAAAACTGTTTTTT.

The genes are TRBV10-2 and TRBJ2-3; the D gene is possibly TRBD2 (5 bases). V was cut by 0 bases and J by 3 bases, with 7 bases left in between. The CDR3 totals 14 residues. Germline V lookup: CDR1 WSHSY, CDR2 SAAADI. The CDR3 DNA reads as TGCGCCAGCAGTGAGTCGAAGCGGACAGATACGCAGTATTTT. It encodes CASSESKRTDTQYF.

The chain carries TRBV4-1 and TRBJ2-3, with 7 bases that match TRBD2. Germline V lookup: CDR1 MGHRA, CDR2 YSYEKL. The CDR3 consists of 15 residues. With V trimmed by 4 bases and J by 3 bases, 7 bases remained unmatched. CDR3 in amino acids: CASSLSGTKTDTQYF. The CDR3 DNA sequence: TGCGCCAGCAGCCTATCCGGGACTAAGACAGATACGCAGTATTTT.

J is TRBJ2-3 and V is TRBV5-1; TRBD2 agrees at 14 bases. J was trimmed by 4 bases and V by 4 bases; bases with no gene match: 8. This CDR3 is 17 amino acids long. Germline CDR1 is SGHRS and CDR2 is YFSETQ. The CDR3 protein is CASSPTGTSGGADTQYF. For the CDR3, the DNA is TGCGCCAGCAGCCCCACCGGGACTAGCGGGGGTGCAGATACGCAGTATTTT. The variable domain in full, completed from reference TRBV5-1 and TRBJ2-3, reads KAGVTQTPRYLIKTRGQQVTLSCSPISGHRSVSWYQQTPGQGLQFLFEYFSETQRNKGNFPGRFSGRQFSNSRSEMNVSTLELGDSALYLCASSPTGTSGGADTQYFGPGTRLTVL.

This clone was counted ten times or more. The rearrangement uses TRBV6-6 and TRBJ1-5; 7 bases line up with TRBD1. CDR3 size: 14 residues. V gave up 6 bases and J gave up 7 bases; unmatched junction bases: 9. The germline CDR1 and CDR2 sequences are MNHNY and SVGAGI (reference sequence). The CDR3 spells CASRLNRGGQPQHF. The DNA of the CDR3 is TGTGCCAGCAGGCTCAACAGGGGTGGGCAGCCCCAGCATTTT.

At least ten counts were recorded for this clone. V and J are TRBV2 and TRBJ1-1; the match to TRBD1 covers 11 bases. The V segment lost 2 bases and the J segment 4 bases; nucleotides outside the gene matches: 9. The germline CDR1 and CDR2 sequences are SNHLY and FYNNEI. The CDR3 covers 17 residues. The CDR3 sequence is CASSEWTGGGRSTEAFF. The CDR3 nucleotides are TGTGCCAGCAGTGAATGGACAGGGGGCGGCCGGAGCACTGAAGCTTTCTTT.

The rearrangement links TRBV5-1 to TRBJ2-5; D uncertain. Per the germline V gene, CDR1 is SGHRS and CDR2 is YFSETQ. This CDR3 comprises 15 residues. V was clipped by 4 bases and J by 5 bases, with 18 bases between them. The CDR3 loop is CASSPPDTGGETQYF. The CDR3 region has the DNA TGCGCCAGCAGCCCTCCCGACACCGGTGGGGAGACCCAGTACTTC.

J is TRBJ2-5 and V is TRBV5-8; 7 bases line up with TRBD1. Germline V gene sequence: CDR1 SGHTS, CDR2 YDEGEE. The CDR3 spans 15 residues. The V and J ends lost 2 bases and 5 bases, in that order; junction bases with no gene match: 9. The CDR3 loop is CASSFDRVQRETQYF. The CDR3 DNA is TGTGCCAGCAGCTTCGACAGGGTCCAAAGGGAGACCCAGTACTTC.

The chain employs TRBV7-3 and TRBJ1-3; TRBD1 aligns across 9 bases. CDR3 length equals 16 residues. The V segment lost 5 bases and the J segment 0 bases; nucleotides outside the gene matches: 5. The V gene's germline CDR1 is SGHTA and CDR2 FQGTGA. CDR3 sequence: CASSAGTGHSGNTIYF. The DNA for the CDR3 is TGTGCCAGCAGCGCCGGGACAGGGCACTCTGGAAACACCATATATTTT.